The entry below gives a single TCR beta chain sequence along with its context. Antigen unknown. Primers: 60 Vbeta forward and 13 Jbeta reverse. In the authors' methods: The count from a later analysis was roughly 80 million unique TCR beta chains, some 11 million of them shared. Here immunoSEQ multiplex PCR was the method, and the copy in TCRdb shows in-frame clones only, minus some. The D gene and trimming were derived from the DNA, and the V and J assignments and clone size from that table. The sample gives roughly 100,000 clones, under 85% of which show up once; 3.5% to 5% is in the top ten. Losses at the gene ends were 5 bases for V and 7 bases for J; bases not matched to a gene: 19. The CDR3 is 17 amino acids. Germline lookup yields CDR1 LNHDA and CDR2 SQIVND (reference sequence). The data derive from a study of cytomegalovirus exposure and HLA in healthy donors. Whole-study results and caveats: The authors assumed roughly uniform sequencing depth across donors for presence/absence analyses. The availability of immune exposure information extended only to CMV serostatus. TCR beta chain V- and J-gene trimming was linked, in a later analysis, to a missense variant in DCLRE1C.

The rearrangement uses TRBV19 and TRBJ2-7, with 8 positions matching TRBD2. The TCR comes from a man between 35 and 55 years old in good health and CMV-seronegative. The sequenced sample was PBMCs. CDR3 sequence: CASSPVSAGTRVREQYF. CDR3 DNA: TGTGCCAGTAGTCCCGTATCAGCCGGGACTAGGGTGAGGGAGCAGTACTTC.